This T cell receptor beta chain was captured in a study of naive and memory T cell subsets. Notes on the study in general: Naive repertoires, especially CD8, held a few larger clonotypes, possibly memory cells re-expressing CD45RA.

The beta constant-region primer was an equimolar mix of two oligonucleotides covering TRBC1 and TRBC2. The ligated cDNA underwent four PCR rounds using SP2 and nested alpha and beta constant-region primers. TCRdb processed the UMI-ligation and nested PCR reads anew with MiXCR; each CDR3 protein has one entry. Among fewer than 150,000 distinct CDR3 sequences listed, approximately 21% were seen once. This clonotype was recorded a few times. Its target is unknown. Input material: naive CD8+ T cells from blood. The receptor was derived from a human donor in good health.

CDR3 DNA sequence: TGTGCCAGCAGTTACTCGAGACTAGCGGACAATGAGCAGTTCTTC. Its translation: CASSYSRLADNEQFF. The chain carries TRBV6-2 or TRBV6-3 and TRBJ2-1; 9 bases match TRBD2. This CDR3 spans 15 amino acids. Per germline, CDR1 MNHEY and CDR2 SVGEGT. V shed 0 bases, J shed 5 bases, and the junction held 2 bases outside the gene matches.